The sequence of this T cell receptor (beta chain) was determined in a study of cytomegalovirus exposure and HLA in healthy donors. Findings of the study overall: A previous analysis found most TCR beta V segments productive roughly 90% or roughly 30% of the time.

The CDR3 is made up of 15 amino acids. V lost 3 bases and J lost 4, with 15 bases in between. From germline, CDR1 is LNHDA and CDR2 SQIVND (reference sequence). Primers included in the PCR were 60 Vbeta and 13 Jbeta primers. Only in-frame clones appear in the TCRdb table, and some are missing; sequencing was by immunoSEQ multiplex PCR. The table has 150,000 or so clones, 70% to 90% seen once. As to this clone: Its specificity is not known.

The sequenced material came from PBMCs. The rearrangement joins TRBV19 to TRBJ1-1; D gene unclear. This TCR was sampled from a middle-aged man in good health and CMV-seronegative. The CDR3 sequence: CASSMGFRGSTEAFF. For the CDR3, the DNA is TGTGCCAGTAGTATGGGTTTTCGGGGATCCACTGAAGCTTTCTTT.